Presented here are 14 T cell receptor beta chains from one specimen sequenced in a study of CD4 T cells in relation to SARS-CoV-2 and coronaviruses. CD4+ T cells from unexposed donors were obtained before the COVID-19 pandemic (2011-2018). Generated by immunoSEQ multiplex PCR, the TCRdb table keeps only in-frame clones and is missing some. The table records 50,000 to 70,000 clones, 75% to 90% of them present only once. Sequenced material: memory CD4+ T cells from PBMCs. The receptors were sampled from a human donor in good health.

The V call is TRBV6-5, the J call TRBJ2-1; D uncertain. CDR1 MNHEY and CDR2 SVGAGI come from the germline V gene. The V end was cut by 6 bases, the J end by 9 bases, with 15 bases between. This CDR3 region has 13 residues. The CDR3 region is CASSPTEDGEQFF. CDR3 coding DNA: TGTGCCAGCAGCCCCACCGAGGATGGTGAGCAGTTCTTC.

CDR3: CASSGQGNTEAFF. For the CDR3, the DNA is TGTGCCAGCAGTGGACAAGGGAACACTGAAGCTTTCTTT. This chain links TRBV2 with TRBJ1-1; D is ambiguous. Germline V gene sequence: CDR1 SNHLY, CDR2 FYNNEI. This CDR3 comprises 13 residues. V lost 4 bases and J 1 base, leaving 7 bases between the germline ends.

The rearrangement joins TRBV19 to TRBJ2-5; 11 positions match TRBD2. Trimming took 6 bases from V and 6 from J; bases not matched to a gene: 9. The germline gives CDR1 LNHDA, CDR2 SQIVND (reference sequence). This CDR3 is built from 15 residues. DNA for the CDR3: TGTGCCAGTAGCGAACTAGCGGGAGATAGGAAGACCCAGTACTTC. This encodes CASSELAGDRKTQYF.

The rearrangement joins TRBV30 to TRBJ2-5; D may be TRBD1 (6 bases). V lost 0 bases, J lost 5 bases, and 16 bases lay in between. The CDR3 is 15 amino acids. Germline CDR1 reads GTSNPN; CDR2 reads SVGIG (reference sequence). Written as DNA, the CDR3 is TGTGCCTGGAGTGTACTTGGGCAGGGGATGGAGACCCAGTACTTC. This encodes CAWSVLGQGMETQYF.

This chain connects TRBV7-9 to TRBJ2-7; 9 bases are a match to TRBD1. CDR3 size: 16 residues. The J segment lost 3 bases and the V segment lost 1 base, leaving 7 bases of the junction unmatched. In germline, CDR1 is SEHNR, CDR2 FQNEAQ (reference sequence). This CDR3 is CASSLGPDRGVYEQYF. CDR3 sequence (DNA): TGTGCCAGCAGCTTAGGTCCGGACAGGGGAGTCTACGAGCAGTACTTC.

The gene calls are TRBV7-9 and TRBJ2-7, with a tentative D call TRBD2 (5 bases). Per germline, CDR1 SEHNR and CDR2 FQNEAQ (reference sequence). The CDR3 covers 14 residues. Trimming shortened V by 1 base and J by 0 bases, and 7 bases separated the two germline ends. CDR3 sequence: CASSLVGSSYEQYF. The DNA of the CDR3 is TGTGCCAGCAGCTTAGTAGGGAGCTCCTACGAGCAGTACTTC.

The chain combines TRBV12-5 with TRBJ1-2, with D uncertain. CDR3 length: 14 amino acids. The V gene's germline CDR1 is LGHNT and CDR2 FRNRAP. V was clipped by 11 bases and J by 5 bases, with 21 bases between them. The CDR3 DNA is TGTGCTCCGAGTCTATATGGGTTCGAGTATGGCTACACCTTC. Its protein is CAPSLYGFEYGYTF.

The chain employs TRBV28 and TRBJ1-6, with D tentatively TRBD1 (5 bases). The CDR3 runs to 15 residues. The V gene lost 7 bases and the J gene lost 3 bases, with 13 bases spanning the gap. CDR1 is MDHEN, CDR2 SYDVKM, per germline. The CDR3 DNA follows: TGTGCCAGCACCATAGTGGGGGGCTATAATTCACCCCTCCACTTT. Translation gives CASTIVGGYNSPLHF. The full variable domain, completed using reference TRBV28 and TRBJ1-6, is DVKVTQSSRYLVKRTGEKVFLECVQDMDHENMFWYRQDPGLGLRLIYFSYDVKMKEKGDIPEGYSVSREKKERFSLILESASTNQTSMYLCASTIVGGYNSPLHFGNGTRLTVT.

V gene TRBV5-6 combines with J gene TRBJ1-4; D is unclear. V was shortened by 4 bases and J by 0 bases, with 13 bases between the two germline ends. The CDR3 totals 16 residues. Germline V gene lookup returns CDR1 SGHDT and CDR2 YYEEEE. The CDR3 DNA is TGTGCCAGCAGCCGCCTACCGGGTGCAACTAATGAAAAACTGTTTTTT. Translated, it gives CASSRLPGATNEKLFF.

J is TRBJ1-4 and V is TRBV2; D gene uncertain. Germline-derived CDR1 and CDR2 are SNHLY and FYNNEI. The V end was cut by 4 bases, the J end by 7 bases, with 7 bases between. The CDR3 has 12 residues. CDR3: CASSVSGEKLFF. CDR3 coding DNA: TGTGCCAGCAGTGTATCGGGTGAAAAACTGTTTTTT.

The CDR3 DNA reads TGTGCCAGCAGTTACCTTGGGCAAGTCCATGAAGCTTTCTTT. It specifies CASSYLGQVHEAFF. V gene TRBV6-2 or TRBV6-3 combines with J gene TRBJ1-1; D gene unclear. Germline CDR1 is MNHEY and CDR2 is SVGEGT. CDR3 size: 14 residues. Trimming shortened V by 2 bases and J by 7 bases, and 14 bases separated the two germline ends.

The J gene is TRBJ2-3, the V gene TRBV2, with TRBD2 identical over 11 bases. After removal of 6 bases from V and 6 bases from J, the junction contained 8 bases not matched to a gene. CDR3 length: 15 amino acids. Germline CDR1 SNHLY, CDR2 FYNNEI. This CDR3 is CASRLLAGGRDTQYF. The CDR3, as DNA: TGTGCCAGCAGGCTTCTAGCGGGAGGAAGGGATACGCAGTATTTT.

The V gene is TRBV15, the J gene TRBJ1-4; a weak D match, TRBD1 (6 bases). This CDR3 region has 17 residues. The V end was cut by 3 bases, the J end by 7 bases, with 21 bases between. Germline V gene sequence: CDR1 LNHNV, CDR2 YYDKDF (reference sequence). CDR3 loop: CATSSGNSRDIGEKLFF. In DNA form, the CDR3 reads TGTGCCACCAGCAGTGGGAACAGCCGGGACATAGGTGAAAAACTGTTTTTT.

V usage is TRBV4-1 and J usage is TRBJ2-2, with 10 bases matching TRBD1. Losses at the gene ends were 0 bases for V and 6 bases for J; bases not matched to a gene: 7. Germline V lookup: CDR1 MGHRA, CDR2 YSYEKL. This CDR3 contains 17 residues. CDR3 loop: CASSQDRWDRGSGELFF. DNA for the CDR3: TGCGCCAGCAGCCAAGATAGGTGGGACAGGGGATCCGGGGAGCTGTTTTTT.